This TCR beta chain was documented in a study of early T cells in non-severe SARS-CoV-2 infection. At the level of the study: Sequenced bulk RNA came from whole blood that was unsorted, and chains were unpaired.

CDR1 is SGHRS and CDR2 is YFSETQ in the germline V gene. This CDR3 comprises 13 residues. Trimming cost V 6 bases and J 1 base, with 11 bases left between them. As part of library construction, unique molecular identifiers were attached to individual cDNA molecules. TCRdb passed the 5' RACE reads through MiXCR, listing each CDR3 protein once. The profile covers roughly 80,000 distinct CDR3 sequences, with approximately 9.1% appearing a single time and approximately 4.8% taken by the ten largest. This clonotype was observed at least ten times. Sequencing was performed on whole blood. This receptor was identified in an adult who was a healthcare worker with PCR-confirmed SARS-CoV-2 infection or an uninfected control (not recorded which). The chain carries TRBV5-1 and TRBJ2-7; tentative D call: TRBD2 (5 bases). CDR3 region: CASTIGGSYEQYF. The CDR3 nucleotides read TGCGCCAGCACCATCGGAGGATCCTACGAGCAGTACTTC. The full variable domain, with the rest looked up from reference TRBV5-1 and TRBJ2-7, is KAGVTQTPRYLIKTRGQQVTLSCSPISGHRSVSWYQQTPGQGLQFLFEYFSETQRNKGNFPGRFSGRQFSNSRSEMNVSTLELGDSALYLCASTIGGSYEQYFGPGTRLTVT.